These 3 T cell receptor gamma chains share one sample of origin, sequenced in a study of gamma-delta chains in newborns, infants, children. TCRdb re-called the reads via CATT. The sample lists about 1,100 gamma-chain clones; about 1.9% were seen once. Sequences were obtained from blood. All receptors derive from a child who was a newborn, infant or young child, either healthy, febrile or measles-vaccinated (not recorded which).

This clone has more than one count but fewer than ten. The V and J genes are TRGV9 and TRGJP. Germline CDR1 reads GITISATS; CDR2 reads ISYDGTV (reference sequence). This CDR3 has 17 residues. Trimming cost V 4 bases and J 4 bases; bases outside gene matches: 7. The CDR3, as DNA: TGTGCCTTGTGGGACGACCATCAAGAGTTGGGCAAAAAAATCAAGGTATTT. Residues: CALWDDHQELGKKIKVF.

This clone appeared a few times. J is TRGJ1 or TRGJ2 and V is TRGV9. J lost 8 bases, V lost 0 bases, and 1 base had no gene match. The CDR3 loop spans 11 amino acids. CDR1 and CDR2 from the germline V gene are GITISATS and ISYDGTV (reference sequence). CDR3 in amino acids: CALWEVHKKLF. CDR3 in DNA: TGTGCCTTGTGGGAGGTGCATAAGAAACTCTTT.

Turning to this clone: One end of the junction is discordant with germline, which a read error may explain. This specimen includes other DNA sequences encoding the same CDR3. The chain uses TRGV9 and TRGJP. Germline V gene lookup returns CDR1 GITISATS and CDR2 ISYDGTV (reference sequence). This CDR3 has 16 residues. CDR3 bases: TGTGCCCTGTGGGAGGAAAAAGAGTTGGGCAAAAAAATCAAGGTATTT. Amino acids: CALWEEKELGKKIKVF.